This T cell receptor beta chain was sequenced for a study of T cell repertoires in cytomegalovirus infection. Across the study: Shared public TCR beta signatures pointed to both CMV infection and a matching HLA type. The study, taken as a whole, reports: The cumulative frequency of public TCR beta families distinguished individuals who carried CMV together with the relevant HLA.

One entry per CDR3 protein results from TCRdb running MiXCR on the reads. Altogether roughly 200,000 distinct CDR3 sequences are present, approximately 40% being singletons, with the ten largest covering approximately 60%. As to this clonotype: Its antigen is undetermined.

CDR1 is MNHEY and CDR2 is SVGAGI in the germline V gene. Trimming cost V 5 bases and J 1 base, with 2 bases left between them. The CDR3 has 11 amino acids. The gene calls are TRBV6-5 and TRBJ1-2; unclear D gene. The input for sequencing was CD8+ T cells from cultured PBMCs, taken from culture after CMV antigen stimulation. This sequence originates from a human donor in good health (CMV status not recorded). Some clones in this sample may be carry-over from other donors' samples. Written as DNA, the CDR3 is TGTGCCAGCAGTAATAACTATGGCTACACCTTC. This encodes CASSNNYGYTF.